This is a list of T cell receptor beta chains from one sample in a study of blood T cells in healthy people across ages. From the 5' RACE reads, TCRdb called clonotypes with MiXCR, one entry per CDR3 protein. Of more than 1,400,000 distinct CDR3 sequences listed, 42% are singletons. The specimen sequenced was blood. The origin of the receptors is a woman under 30 in good health. Each CDR3 is given without its conserved first and last residue. The order of the fields is V gene, J gene, CDR3 protein.

V gene: TRBV24-1
J gene: TRBJ2-5
CDR3 protein: ATSDTPGGLETQY

V gene: TRBV12-3/TRBV12-4
J gene: TRBJ1-2
CDR3 protein: ASSDGPTREGGYT

V gene: TRBV20-1
J gene: TRBJ2-4
CDR3 protein: SARDQGEENIQY

V gene: TRBV20-1
J gene: TRBJ2-1
CDR3 protein: SARDVGSPYNEQF

V gene: TRBV11-2
J gene: TRBJ2-1
CDR3 protein: ASSLLASGINEQF

V gene: TRBV4-1
J gene: TRBJ2-6
CDR3 protein: ASTSGANVLT

V gene: TRBV6-6
J gene: TRBJ1-2
CDR3 protein: ASLDSLNYGYT

V gene: TRBV7-2
J gene: TRBJ2-3
CDR3 protein: ASSPRLAGGPMGSTDTQY

V gene: TRBV19
J gene: TRBJ2-5
CDR3 protein: ASSTNPTGTSSQETQY

V gene: TRBV27
J gene: TRBJ1-3
CDR3 protein: ASSVDRYSGNTIY

V gene: TRBV2
J gene: TRBJ2-3
CDR3 protein: ASSDSQGSPQY

V gene: TRBV6-5
J gene: TRBJ1-1
CDR3 protein: ASSYSQSLNTEAF

V gene: TRBV12-3/TRBV12-4
J gene: TRBJ2-1
CDR3 protein: ASTTRSYNEQF

V gene: TRBV20-1
J gene: TRBJ2-7
CDR3 protein: NARDAGRFYEQY

V gene: TRBV3-1
J gene: TRBJ1-2
CDR3 protein: ASSQDGGGHLNGYT

V gene: TRBV7-2
J gene: TRBJ2-5
CDR3 protein: ASSLPYTLAGGRETQY

V gene: TRBV3-1
J gene: TRBJ1-1
CDR3 protein: ASSPAGRNTEAF

V gene: TRBV3-1
J gene: TRBJ1-1
CDR3 protein: ASSQEYNRVAEAF

V gene: TRBV12-3/TRBV12-4
J gene: TRBJ1-1
CDR3 protein: ASPTPGLMNTEAF

V gene: TRBV30
J gene: TRBJ1-4
CDR3 protein: AWSVHRKGNEKLF

V gene: TRBV5-1
J gene: TRBJ2-7
CDR3 protein: ASSRGWDGSYEQY

V gene: TRBV20-1
J gene: TRBJ1-2
CDR3 protein: SARALYGYT